These T cell receptor beta chains were read from a single sample in a study of blood T cell repertoires in COVID-19. Sequencing was performed with immunoSEQ multiplex PCR; in TCRdb, only in-frame clones are kept and a portion is missing. The sample has fewer than 150,000 clones, 80% to 90% seen once. Sequenced sample: peripheral blood. The receptors stem from a woman in her thirties or forties with acute or convalescent COVID-19. Both conserved end residues are part of each CDR3. A D gene is named only where the DNA matches it firmly. Rows may omit the clone size; those that give it use once, few, many or a size class.

size	V	D	J	CDR3	DNA
.	TRBV6-2/TRBV6-3	.	TRBJ1-5	CASSYSRGRERGQPQHF	TGTGCCAGCAGTTACTCGAGGGGCCGTGAGCGGGGTCAGCCCCAGCATTTT
.	TRBV27	TRBD1	TRBJ1-2	CASSPRDRGDYGYTF	TGTGCCAGCAGTCCTCGGGACAGGGGAGACTATGGCTACACCTTC
.	TRBV3-1/TRBV3-2	.	TRBJ2-7	CASSQAFHRVISYEQYF	TGTGCCAGCAGCCAAGCCTTCCACAGGGTAATTAGCTACGAGCAGTACTTC
.	TRBV2	.	TRBJ2-4	CASSLQAKNIQYF	TGTGCCAGCAGTTTGCAGGCCAAAAACATTCAGTACTTC
once	TRBV10-3	.	TRBJ1-2	CAIQNPQETLNYGYTF	TGTGCCATCCAGAACCCCCAAGAGACACTTAACTATGGCTACACCTTC
.	TRBV7-9	TRBD2	TRBJ2-1	CASSRTSRDEQFF	TGTGCCAGCAGCAGGACTAGCAGGGATGAGCAGTTCTTC
.	TRBV7-3	.	TRBJ1-6	CASSLGATSPLHF	TGTGCCAGCAGTTTGGGGGCCACTTCACCCCTCCACTTT
.	TRBV6-2/TRBV6-3	.	TRBJ1-1	CASSWASSEAFF	TGTGCCAGCAGTTGGGCATCCTCTGAAGCTTTCTTT
.	TRBV29-1	TRBD1	TRBJ1-1	CSVEFPEWTGVGCAFF	TGCAGCGTTGAGTTTCCGGAGTGGACAGGGGTGGGGTGCGCTTTCTTT
.	TRBV7-2	.	TRBJ2-5	CASSLVRAETQYF	TGTGCCAGCAGCTTAGTTCGCGCGGAGACCCAGTACTTC
.	TRBV4-3	TRBD2	TRBJ2-2	CASSQGTSLLFGELFF	TGCGCCAGCAGCCAGGGGACTAGCCTACTCTTCGGGGAGCTGTTTTTT
few	TRBV6-5	TRBD1	TRBJ1-2	CASSYSWTGGPGYTF	TGTGCCAGCAGTTACTCGTGGACAGGCGGCCCTGGCTACACCTTC
.	TRBV5-6	.	TRBJ1-2	CASSSRLGGPYGYTF	TGTGCCAGCAGCTCACGTCTGGGCGGGCCCTATGGCTACACCTTC
.	TRBV3-1/TRBV3-2	.	TRBJ1-1	CASSPSWTVKKKEAFF	TGTGCCAGCAGCCCCAGTTGGACAGTCAAAAAGAAAGAAGCTTTCTTT
.	TRBV19	.	TRBJ2-7	CASGDRRYEQYF	TGTGCCAGTGGAGACAGGAGATACGAGCAGTACTTC
.	TRBV9	TRBD1	TRBJ2-7	CASSVGTGDSYEQYF	TGTGCCAGCAGCGTAGGGACAGGGGACTCCTACGAGCAGTACTTC
.	TRBV4-3	.	TRBJ1-2	CASSQDLNYGYTF	TGCGCCAGCAGCCAAGACCTCAACTATGGCTACACCTTC
.	TRBV7-9	TRBD1	TRBJ1-3	CASSTNRGKSGNTIYF	TGTGCCAGCAGCACCAACAGGGGGAAATCTGGAAACACCATATATTTT
.	TRBV27	TRBD2	TRBJ2-3	CACSFTSGRMGDTQYF	TGTGCCTGCAGTTTTACTAGCGGGAGGATGGGAGATACGCAGTATTTT
.	TRBV28	TRBD2	TRBJ2-5	CASSPGGTSDYQETQYF	TGTGCCAGCAGCCCTGGGGGGACTAGCGATTACCAAGAGACCCAGTACTTC
.	TRBV7-2	TRBD1	TRBJ1-6	CASSYDRGSPLHF	TGTGCCAGCAGCTACGACAGGGGTTCACCCCTCCACTTT
.	TRBV5-1	TRBD1	TRBJ1-1	CASNLDRVNTEAFF	TGCGCCAGCAACCTGGACAGGGTGAACACTGAAGCTTTCTTT
.	TRBV7-6	.	TRBJ2-4	CASTPREGRPIQYF	TGTGCCAGCACCCCTCGTGAGGGCCGCCCCATTCAGTACTTC
.	TRBV14	.	TRBJ1-2	CASSPNRVGYTF	TGTGCCAGCAGCCCTAACAGGGTTGGCTACACCTTC
.	TRBV19	.	TRBJ1-1	CASSIGGGTTEAFF	TGTGCCAGTAGTATAGGGGGGGGGACCACTGAAGCTTTCTTT
.	TRBV5-1	.	TRBJ1-1	CASSLGRAGLLNTEAFF	TGCGCCAGCAGCTTGGGTCGGGCAGGGCTATTGAACACTGAAGCTTTCTTT
.	TRBV3-1/TRBV3-2	TRBD2	TRBJ2-7	CASSQKGLADYEQYF	TGTGCCAGCAGCCAAAAGGGACTAGCTGACTACGAGCAGTACTTC
.	TRBV3-1/TRBV3-2	.	TRBJ1-2	CASSLIGQGGNYGYTF	TGTGCCAGCAGCCTTATTGGGCAGGGAGGTAACTATGGCTACACCTTC
.	TRBV6-2/TRBV6-3	TRBD2	TRBJ2-7	CASSVWTSSFPSEQYF	TGTGCCAGCAGTGTGTGGACTAGCAGCTTCCCCTCCGAGCAGTACTTC
.	TRBV19	.	TRBJ1-2	CASSMVSGYTF	TGTGCCAGTAGTATGGTCAGTGGCTACACCTTC
.	TRBV12-3/TRBV12-4	.	TRBJ2-7	CASSFGYEQYF	TGTGCCAGCAGTTTCGGCTACGAGCAGTACTTC
.	TRBV12-3/TRBV12-4	.	TRBJ1-2	CASGDRFYGYTF	TGTGCCAGCGGTGACAGGTTCTATGGCTACACCTTC
.	TRBV14	.	TRBJ2-7	CASSQVRSTTGHSRRYEQYF	TGTGCCAGCAGCCAAGTACGGAGCACTACAGGACACTCACGCCGCTACGAGCAGTACTTC
.	TRBV2	.	TRBJ1-2	CASSEEAGYGYTF	TGTGCCAGCAGTGAAGAGGCAGGGTATGGCTACACCTTC
.	TRBV20-1	TRBD1	TRBJ1-5	CSASKQGSRGNQPQHF	TGCAGTGCCAGTAAACAGGGGTCCAGGGGCAATCAGCCCCAGCATTTT
.	TRBV7-2	TRBD1	TRBJ1-4	CASSLWGQGSDGEKLFF	TGTGCCAGCAGCTTATGGGGACAGGGGAGTGATGGTGAAAAACTGTTTTTT
.	TRBV6-1	.	TRBJ1-1	CASSEVQGHTEAFF	TGTGCCAGCAGTGAAGTACAGGGCCACACTGAAGCTTTCTTT
.	TRBV18	TRBD2	TRBJ2-7	CASSPGTSGRGSYEQYF	TGTGCCAGCTCACCAGGGACTAGCGGGAGAGGGTCCTACGAGCAGTACTTC
.	TRBV3-1/TRBV3-2	TRBD1	TRBJ1-1	CASSRRDRGLDTEAFF	TGTGCCAGCAGCCGCCGGGACAGGGGGCTCGACACTGAAGCTTTCTTT
once	TRBV6-2/TRBV6-3	.	TRBJ1-6	CASSRTELVAPLHF	TGTGCCAGCAGTCGGACAGAGCTTGTCGCACCCCTCCACTTT
.	TRBV7-2	TRBD2	TRBJ2-1	CASSLVAGDYNEQFF	TGTGCCAGCAGCTTGGTAGCGGGGGACTACAATGAGCAGTTCTTC
.	TRBV6-5	TRBD2	TRBJ2-7	CASNHPTSGTYEQYF	TGTGCCAGCAATCATCCGACTAGCGGAACCTACGAGCAGTACTTC
.	TRBV7-2	TRBD1	TRBJ1-5	CASSSRDSSNQPQHF	TGTGCCAGCAGCTCCCGGGACAGTAGCAATCAGCCCCAGCATTTT
.	TRBV27	TRBD1	TRBJ2-2	CASSLSGTGGFGELFF	TGTGCCAGCAGTTTATCGGGGACAGGGGGTTTCGGGGAGCTGTTTTTT
.	TRBV19	TRBD1	TRBJ1-2	CASSIAEAGGRGYTF	TGTGCCAGTAGTATAGCGGAGGCAGGGGGCAGGGGCTACACCTTC
.	TRBV5-8	.	TRBJ1-5	CASTRGQNQPQHF	TGTGCCAGCACGCGGGGGCAGAATCAGCCCCAGCATTTT
.	TRBV7-2	TRBD2	TRBJ2-3	CASSLGSGGRDTQYF	TGTGCCAGCAGCTTAGGGTCGGGAGGCAGGGATACGCAGTATTTT
.	TRBV5-1	TRBD1	TRBJ1-4	CASSSGGFNEKLFF	TGCGCCAGCAGCTCAGGGGGCTTCAATGAAAAACTGTTTTTT
.	TRBV7-2	.	TRBJ2-7	CASSPTNYYEQYF	TGTGCCAGCAGCCCAACCAACTACTACGAGCAGTACTTC
.	TRBV2	TRBD2	TRBJ2-2	CASSAGLGHGELFF	TGTGCCAGCAGTGCGGGACTAGGCCACGGGGAGCTGTTTTTT
.	TRBV5-1	TRBD1	TRBJ1-1	CASSPGQGGNTEAFF	TGCGCCAGCAGCCCCGGACAGGGTGGGAACACTGAAGCTTTCTTT
once	TRBV21-1	.	TRBJ2-1	CASSKGTSGRGYDEQFF	TGTGCCAGCAGCAAAGGGACTAGCGGGAGGGGGTACGATGAGCAGTTCTTC
.	TRBV27	TRBD2	TRBJ2-3	CASSSLRLAGFTDTQYF	TGTGCCAGCAGTTCCCTCAGACTAGCGGGGTTCACAGATACGCAGTATTTT
.	TRBV5-4	TRBD1	TRBJ2-1	CASRLGGDRGADEQFF	TGTGCCAGCCGCTTGGGGGGCGACAGGGGGGCGGATGAGCAGTTCTTC